The 25 T cell receptor beta chains below come from one sample, sequenced in a study of blood T cell repertoires in COVID-19. Profiling relied on immunoSEQ multiplex PCR, and the TCRdb table lists in-frame clones only, not all of them. The data contain some 120,000 clones, roughly 87% of them singletons. Material for sequencing was peripheral blood. These receptors all stem from a woman older than 75 with acute or convalescent COVID-19.

The rearrangement uses TRBV27 and TRBJ2-1; maybe TRBD2 (6 bases). The CDR3 is 16 residues long. V was clipped by 3 bases and J by 4 bases, with 16 bases between them. Per the germline V gene, CDR1 is MNHEY and CDR2 is SMNVEV (reference sequence). As DNA, the CDR3 is TGTGCCAGCAGTTTCGGGGCAGGGAGGCGTTACAATGAGCAGTTCTTC. Its protein product is CASSFGAGRRYNEQFF.

The V and J genes are TRBV2 and TRBJ1-2; D ambiguous. CDR3 length: 13 amino acids. Trimming pared 3 bases from V and 3 bases from J, leaving 8 bases between. Germline CDR1 and CDR2: SNHLY and FYNNEI. The CDR3 reads CASSEALHYGYTF. In DNA form, the CDR3 reads TGTGCCAGCAGTGAGGCATTGCACTATGGCTACACCTTC. Looking up the rest from reference TRBV2 and TRBJ1-2 gives the full variable domain: EPEVTQTPSHQVTQMGQEVILRCVPISNHLYFYWYRQILGQKVEFLVSFYNNEISEKSEIFDDQFSVERPDGSNFTLKIRSTKLEDSAMYFCASSEALHYGYTFGSGTRLTVV.

The V gene is TRBV19, the J gene TRBJ1-2; 10 bases align to TRBD1. Trimming cost V 4 bases and J 7 bases; bases outside gene matches: 9. This CDR3 comprises 15 residues. Per germline, CDR1 LNHDA and CDR2 SQIVND (reference sequence). As DNA, the CDR3 is TGTGCCAGTAGTACCCGGACAGGGGGAATAAGTGGCTACACCTTC. Protein: CASSTRTGGISGYTF.

This rearrangement joins TRBV18 to TRBJ2-5; TRBD2 might be the D (5 bases). Trimming shortened V by 2 bases and J by 3 bases, and 7 bases separated the two germline ends. This CDR3 has 13 residues. Germline CDR1 KGHSH, CDR2 LQKENI. CDR3 coding DNA: TGTGCCAGCTCACCAAGGCGGGAAGAGACCCAGTACTTC. Translation gives CASSPRREETQYF. Supplemented by reference TRBV18 and TRBJ2-5, the full variable domain reads NAGVMQNPRHLVRRRGQEARLRCSPMKGHSHVYWYRQLPEEGLKFMVYLQKENIIDESGMPKERFSAEFPKEGPSILRIQQVVRGDSAAYFCASSPRREETQYFGPGTRLLVL.

This clone was detected only a few times. This chain connects TRBV6-5 to TRBJ1-2; tentatively, D is TRBD1 (6 bases). The CDR3 is made up of 13 amino acids. V lost 7 bases to trimming and J lost 2 bases, with 11 bases between them. The V gene's germline CDR1 is MNHEY and CDR2 SVGAGI. Here the CDR3 DNA reads TGTGCCAGCAAAATCGGACAGAACTATGGCTACACCTTC. This sequence encodes CASKIGQNYGYTF.

The rearrangement links TRBV4-1 to TRBJ1-2, with a tentative D call TRBD1 (5 bases). Germline values: CDR1 MGHRA, CDR2 YSYEKL. Between the trimmed V and J ends, which lost 1 base and 8 bases, there was a span of 17 bases. CDR3 size: 15 residues. The CDR3 loop is CASSQGEVQGQGYTF. CDR3 nucleotides: TGCGCCAGCAGCCAAGGCGAGGTGCAGGGCCAGGGCTACACCTTC.

CDR3 sequence: CASSFQSYEQYV. CDR3 nucleotide sequence: TGTGCCAGCAGCTTTCAATCCTACGAGCAGTACGTC. V usage is TRBV11-2 and J usage is TRBJ2-7; D unresolved. The CDR3 contains 12 residues. Germline V gene lookup returns CDR1 SGHAT and CDR2 FQNNGV. Trimming left V 3 bases short and J 1 base short, with 4 bases between.

The rearrangement uses TRBV4-2 and TRBJ2-5; perhaps TRBD1 as D (6 bases). Germline V gene sequence: CDR1 LGHNA, CDR2 YNFKEQ. This CDR3 is built from 15 residues. Trimming shortened V by 2 bases and J by 3 bases, and 13 bases separated the two germline ends. Here the CDR3 reads CASSQKGHPEETQYF. CDR3 DNA: TGTGCCAGCAGCCAAAAGGGACACCCAGAAGAGACCCAGTACTTC.

The gene calls are TRBV7-3 and TRBJ1-1, with D uncertain. The CDR3 extends over 13 amino acids. From germline, CDR1 is SGHTA and CDR2 FQGTGA. Trimming took 4 bases from V and 1 from J, leaving 7 bases between them. The CDR3 spells CASSSTRNTEAFF. CDR3 coding DNA: TGTGCCAGCAGCTCGACAAGGAACACTGAAGCTTTCTTT.

This clone appeared a single time. This chain joins TRBV6-5 and TRBJ2-2; D is possibly TRBD1 (5 bases). V was clipped by 10 bases and J by 2 bases, with 14 bases between them. This CDR3 has 14 amino acids. In germline, CDR1 is MNHEY, CDR2 SVGAGI. The DNA of the CDR3 is TGTGCCACTACGACAGACCCTAACACCGGGGAGCTGTTTTTT. Its translation is CATTTDPNTGELFF.

V usage is TRBV7-6 and J usage is TRBJ1-1; a possible D gene is TRBD1 (6 bases). CDR3 length: 15 residues. Germline V gene sequence: CDR1 SGHVS, CDR2 FNYEAQ. V shed 1 base and J shed 1 base, with 10 bases lying between them. The CDR3 DNA follows: TGTGCCAGCAGCTTAGAGTGGGGGCAGAACACTGAAGCTTTCTTT. This sequence encodes CASSLEWGQNTEAFF.

The chain has TRBV9 and TRBJ2-7, with TRBD1 as a possible D gene (6 bases). CDR3 size: 14 residues. V shed 3 bases and J shed 6 bases, with 16 bases lying between them. Germline loops: CDR1 SGDLS, CDR2 YYNGEE. Here the CDR3 reads CASSAQGEYSEQYF. CDR3 nucleotide sequence: TGTGCCAGCAGCGCACAGGGAGAATACTCCGAGCAGTACTTC.

V is TRBV6-5 and J is TRBJ2-2, with a possible D match to TRBD1 (6 bases). V was clipped by 7 bases and J by 7 bases, with 16 bases between them. Germline CDR1 MNHEY, CDR2 SVGAGI. The CDR3 totals 14 residues. CDR3 sequence: CASTTEGDIGELFF. CDR3 nucleotides: TGTGCCAGCACCACCGAGGGGGATATCGGGGAGCTGTTTTTT.

The CDR3 protein is CATSSPGRREYEQYF. The CDR3, as DNA: TGTGCCACCAGCAGCCCCGGGAGGAGGGAGTACGAGCAGTACTTC. The rearrangement links TRBV15 to TRBJ2-7; 7 bases align to TRBD2. V shed 3 bases and J 4 bases; nucleotides not matched to a gene: 9. Germline V gives CDR1 LNHNV, CDR2 YYDKDF (reference sequence). The CDR3 has 15 amino acids. Full variable domain (remainder filled in from reference TRBV15 and TRBJ2-7): DAMVIQNPRYQVTQFGKPVTLSCSQTLNHNVMYWYQQKSSQAPKLLFHYYDKDFNNEADTPDNFQSRRPNTSFCFLDIRSPGLGDTAMYLCATSSPGRREYEQYFGPGTRLTVT.

The chain joins TRBV28 to TRBJ2-1; TRBD2 matches 9 bases. This CDR3 spans 15 amino acids. The V and J ends lost 3 bases and 8 bases, in that order; junction bases with no gene match: 8. Germline assignment: CDR1 MDHEN and CDR2 SYDVKM. The chain's CDR3 is CASSFAGGLLYEQFF. CDR3 bases: TGTGCCAGCAGTTTCGCGGGGGGGCTTTTGTATGAGCAGTTCTTC.

This chain connects TRBV5-1 to TRBJ2-5, with TRBD1 as a possible D gene (5 bases). CDR1 and CDR2 (germline): SGHRS, YFSETQ. V lost 0 bases and J 5 bases, leaving 11 bases between the germline ends. The CDR3 sequence is 14 residues long. CDR3 residues: CASSLDGPGETQYF. Here the CDR3 DNA reads TGCGCCAGCAGCTTGGATGGGCCAGGGGAGACCCAGTACTTC.

The chain combines TRBV19 with TRBJ1-2; D call uncertain. The V end lost 1 base, the J end lost 8 bases, and 11 bases lay between the germline ends. The CDR3 covers 13 residues. Germline loops: CDR1 LNHDA, CDR2 SQIVND (reference sequence). CDR3 residues: CASSIVGHGGYTF. CDR3 DNA sequence: TGTGCCAGTAGTATAGTTGGGCACGGAGGCTACACCTTC.

The chain combines TRBV12-3 or TRBV12-4 with TRBJ2-1; 7 nucleotides line up with TRBD2. The CDR3 runs 12 residues. Trimming at V came to 8 bases and at J to 9 bases, leaving 7 bases not matched to a gene. The CDR3 loop reads CASEGQRGEQFF. The CDR3 DNA reads TGTGCCAGCGAGGGGCAGCGGGGTGAGCAGTTCTTC.

This clone has more than one count but fewer than ten. In DNA form, the CDR3 reads TGTGCCAGCAGCTTAGAATGGGGGGTCTCTGGAAACACCATATATTTT. It encodes CASSLEWGVSGNTIYF. V usage is TRBV7-2 and J usage is TRBJ1-3; D is perhaps TRBD1 (5 bases). The germline V gene encodes CDR1 SGHTA and CDR2 FQGNSA. Between the trimmed V and J ends, which lost 1 base and 0 bases, there was a span of 10 bases. CDR3 length: 16 amino acids.

This clone was counted once. Here the CDR3 reads CASSAGGPGETQYF. CDR3 in DNA: TGCGCCAGCAGCGCGGGGGGGCCTGGGGAGACCCAGTACTTC. This chain connects TRBV5-1 to TRBJ2-5, with 9 bases aligning to TRBD2. The CDR3 length is 14 residues. Germline V gene data show CDR1 as SGHRS and CDR2 as YFSETQ. Losses at the gene ends were 4 bases for V and 5 bases for J; bases not matched to a gene: 6.

V usage is TRBV7-9 and J usage is TRBJ1-6; 9 bases line up with TRBD1. CDR3 length: 17 amino acids. The germline V gene has CDR1 SEHNR and CDR2 FQNEAQ (reference sequence). The ends lost 2 bases at V and 7 bases at J; junction bases unmatched: 9. CDR3 loop: CASSLPLGTGRNSPLHF. The CDR3 nucleotides are TGTGCCAGCAGCTTACCCTTAGGGACAGGGCGAAATTCACCCCTCCACTTT.

The chain recombines TRBV23-1 with TRBJ2-7; possibly TRBD2 for D (6 bases). TRBV23-1 is given ORF status, its function remaining uncertain. The CDR3 runs to 18 residues. Trimming took 9 bases from V and 2 from J, leaving 29 bases between them. Written as DNA, the CDR3 is TGCGCCAGATGGAGGGGCCGGACAAGGGTACCCTGGACCTACGAGCAGTACGTC. It specifies CARWRGRTRVPWTYEQYV.

The chain recombines TRBV7-2 with TRBJ2-3, with a weak D call TRBD1 (6 bases). CDR3 length: 11 amino acids. Germline lookup yields CDR1 SGHTA and CDR2 FQGNSA. Trimming stripped 5 bases from V and 8 bases from J, with 8 bases between. The CDR3 reads CASSLRGTQYF. The CDR3 region has the DNA TGTGCCAGCAGCCTCAGGGGTACGCAGTATTTT.

In DNA form, the CDR3 reads TGCGCCAGCACAATAACCACGGGGGGAGCTAGTGATACGCAGTATTTT. It encodes CASTITTGGASDTQYF. The gene calls are TRBV5-1 and TRBJ2-3; 7 nucleotides agree with TRBD2. The ends lost 6 bases at V and 6 bases at J; junction bases unmatched: 16. The germline CDR1 and CDR2 sequences are SGHRS and YFSETQ. The CDR3 covers 16 residues. The full variable domain, its missing parts supplied by reference TRBV5-1 and TRBJ2-3, is KAGVTQTPRYLIKTRGQQVTLSCSPISGHRSVSWYQQTPGQGLQFLFEYFSETQRNKGNFPGRFSGRQFSNSRSEMNVSTLELGDSALYLCASTITTGGASDTQYFGPGTRLTVL.

The chain is built from TRBV29-1 and TRBJ1-1, with 10 positions matching TRBD1. The CDR3 loop spans 12 amino acids. Trimming at V came to 5 bases and at J to 11 bases, leaving 8 bases not matched to a gene. Germline lookup yields CDR1 SQVTM and CDR2 ANQGSEA. The chain's CDR3 is CSVIRDRGFAFF. CDR3 nucleotides: TGCAGCGTTATCCGGGACAGGGGTTTTGCTTTCTTT.